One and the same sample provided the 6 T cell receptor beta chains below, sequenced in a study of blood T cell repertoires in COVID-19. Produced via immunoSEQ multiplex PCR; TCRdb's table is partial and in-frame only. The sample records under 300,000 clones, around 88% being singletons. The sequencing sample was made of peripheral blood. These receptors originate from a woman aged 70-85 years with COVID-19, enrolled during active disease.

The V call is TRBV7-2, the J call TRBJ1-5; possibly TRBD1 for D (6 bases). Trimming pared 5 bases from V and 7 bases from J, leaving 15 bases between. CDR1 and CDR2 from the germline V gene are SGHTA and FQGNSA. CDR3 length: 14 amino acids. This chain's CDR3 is CASSPQGLGQPQHF. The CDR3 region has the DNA TGTGCCAGCAGCCCACAGGGATTAGGACAGCCCCAGCATTTT.

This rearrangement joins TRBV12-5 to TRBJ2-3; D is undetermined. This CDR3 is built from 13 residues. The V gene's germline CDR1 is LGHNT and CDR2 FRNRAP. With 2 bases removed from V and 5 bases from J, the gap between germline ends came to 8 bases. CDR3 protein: CASGLLNRDTQYF. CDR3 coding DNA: TGTGCTAGTGGTTTGCTTAACAGAGATACGCAGTATTTT.

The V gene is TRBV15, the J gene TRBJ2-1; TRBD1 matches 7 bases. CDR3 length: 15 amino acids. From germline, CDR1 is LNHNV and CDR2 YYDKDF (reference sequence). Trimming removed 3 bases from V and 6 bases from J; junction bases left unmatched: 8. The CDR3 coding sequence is TGTGCCACCAGCAGTGAAGGTCAGGGGGTCAATGAGCAGTTCTTC. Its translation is CATSSEGQGVNEQFF.

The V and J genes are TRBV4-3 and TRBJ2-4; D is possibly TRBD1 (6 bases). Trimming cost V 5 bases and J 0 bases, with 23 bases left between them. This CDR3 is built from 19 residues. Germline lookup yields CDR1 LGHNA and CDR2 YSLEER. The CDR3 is CASSIVDRWAQLAKNIQYF. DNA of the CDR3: TGCGCCAGCAGCATAGTGGACAGATGGGCCCAACTAGCCAAAAACATTCAGTACTTC.

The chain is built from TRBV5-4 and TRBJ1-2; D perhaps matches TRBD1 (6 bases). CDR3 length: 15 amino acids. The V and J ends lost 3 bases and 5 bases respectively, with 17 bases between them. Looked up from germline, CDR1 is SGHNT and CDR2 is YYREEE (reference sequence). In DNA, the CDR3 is TGTGCCAGCAGCTCTGGAACGACAGGTCTTTATGGCTACACCTTC. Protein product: CASSSGTTGLYGYTF.

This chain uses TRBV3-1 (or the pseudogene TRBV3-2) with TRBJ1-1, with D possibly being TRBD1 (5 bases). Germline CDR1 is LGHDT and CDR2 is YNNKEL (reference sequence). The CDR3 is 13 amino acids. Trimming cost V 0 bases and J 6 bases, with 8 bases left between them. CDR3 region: CASSQEARAEAFF. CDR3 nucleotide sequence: TGTGCCAGCAGCCAAGAGGCCAGGGCTGAAGCTTTCTTT.